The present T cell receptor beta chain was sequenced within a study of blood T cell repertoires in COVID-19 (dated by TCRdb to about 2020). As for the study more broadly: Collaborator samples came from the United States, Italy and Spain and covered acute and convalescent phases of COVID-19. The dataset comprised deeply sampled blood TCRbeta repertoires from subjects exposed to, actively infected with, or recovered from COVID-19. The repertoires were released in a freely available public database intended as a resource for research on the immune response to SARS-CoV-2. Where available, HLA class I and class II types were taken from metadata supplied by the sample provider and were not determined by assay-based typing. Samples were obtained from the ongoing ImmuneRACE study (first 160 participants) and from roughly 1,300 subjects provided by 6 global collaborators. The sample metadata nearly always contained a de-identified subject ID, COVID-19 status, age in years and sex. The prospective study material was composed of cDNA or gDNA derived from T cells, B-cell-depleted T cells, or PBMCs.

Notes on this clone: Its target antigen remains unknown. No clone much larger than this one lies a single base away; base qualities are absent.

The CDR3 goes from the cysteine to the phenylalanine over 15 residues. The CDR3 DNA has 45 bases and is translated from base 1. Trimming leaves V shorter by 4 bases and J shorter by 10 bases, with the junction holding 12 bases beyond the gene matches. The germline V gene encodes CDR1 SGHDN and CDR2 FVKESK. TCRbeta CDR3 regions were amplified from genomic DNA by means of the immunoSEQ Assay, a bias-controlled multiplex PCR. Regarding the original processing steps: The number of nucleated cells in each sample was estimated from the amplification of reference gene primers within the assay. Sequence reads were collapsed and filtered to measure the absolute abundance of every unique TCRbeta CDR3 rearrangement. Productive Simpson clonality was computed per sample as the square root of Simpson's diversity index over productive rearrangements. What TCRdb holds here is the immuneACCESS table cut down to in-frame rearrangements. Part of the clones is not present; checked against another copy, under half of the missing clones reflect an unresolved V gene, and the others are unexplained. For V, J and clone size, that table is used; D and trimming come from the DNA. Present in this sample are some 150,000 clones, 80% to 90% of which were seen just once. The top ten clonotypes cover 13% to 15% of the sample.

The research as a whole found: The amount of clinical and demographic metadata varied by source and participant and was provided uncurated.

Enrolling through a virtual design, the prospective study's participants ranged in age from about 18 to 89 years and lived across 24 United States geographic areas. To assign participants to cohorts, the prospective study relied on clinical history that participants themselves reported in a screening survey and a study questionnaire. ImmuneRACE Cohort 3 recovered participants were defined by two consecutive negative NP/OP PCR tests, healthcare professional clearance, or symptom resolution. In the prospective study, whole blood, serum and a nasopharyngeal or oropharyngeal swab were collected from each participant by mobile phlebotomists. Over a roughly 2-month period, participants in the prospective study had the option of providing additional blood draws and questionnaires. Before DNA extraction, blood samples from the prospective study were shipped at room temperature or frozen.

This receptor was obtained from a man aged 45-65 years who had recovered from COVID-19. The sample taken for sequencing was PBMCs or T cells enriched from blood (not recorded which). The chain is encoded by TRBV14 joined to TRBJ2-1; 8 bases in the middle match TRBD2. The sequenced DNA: TGTGCCAGCAGCCTCGGGGCGGGGGGTATATACGAGCAGTTCTTC. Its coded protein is CASSLGAGGIYEQFF.